This T cell receptor beta chain originates from a study of cytomegalovirus exposure and HLA in healthy donors. Study findings and constraints: Sequencing artifact likely explains a cluster of highly shared sequence variants. Data from an earlier analysis indicated that most TCR beta V segments were productive either about 90% or about 30% of the time. Upon later analysis, HLA-associated TCR beta chains proved more clonally expanded than other, equally common chains. The study listed 164 cytomegalovirus-associated TCR beta chains.

The PCR used 60 Vbeta and 13 Jbeta primers. Generated by immunoSEQ multiplex PCR, the TCRdb table keeps only in-frame clones and is missing some. The sample yields 100,000 to 150,000 clones, 80% seen once. The J segment lost 1 base and the V segment lost 5 bases, leaving 1 base of the junction unmatched. The germline V gene has CDR1 MGHDK and CDR2 SYGVNS. CDR3 length: 14 residues. About this clone: The antigen is undetermined.

The specimen was PBMCs. V is TRBV25-1 and J is TRBJ2-3, with 9 nucleotides matching TRBD2. This sequence originates from a middle-aged man in good health and CMV-seronegative. The CDR3 sequence is CASSLAGRTDTQYF. DNA for the CDR3: TGTGCCAGCAGTCTAGCGGGACGCACAGATACGCAGTATTTT.